One sample yielded the 13 T cell receptor beta chains listed below, sequenced in a study of post-analysis software for immune sequencing data. These TCRs' antigens remain unknown. Study-level points and caveats: About 5 TRBV segments were more frequent in patients than controls; TRBV5-6, TRBV5-1 and TRBV20-1 belonged to this group.

Each TCR beta cDNA library carried unique molecular identifiers. TCRdb reprocessed the PCR reads via MiXCR and lists one record per CDR3 protein. This sample has roughly 870,000 distinct CDR3 sequences, with about 57% found just once. The sequenced sample was blood. Every receptor here comes from a girl between 5 and 17 years old with multiple sclerosis.

In this sample, this clonotype turned up a few times. The chain combines TRBV29-1 with TRBJ1-2; possibly TRBD1 for D (5 bases). The ends were cut back, 7 bases at V and 4 bases at J, with 16 bases in the middle. From germline, CDR1 is SQVTM and CDR2 ANQGSEA. CDR3 length equals 13 residues. In DNA, the CDR3 is TGCAGCGCTCCCCTCGGGACGTCCTATGGCTACACCTTC. This gives the protein CSAPLGTSYGYTF.

There are a few counts of this clonotype. J is TRBJ1-2 and V is TRBV7-2, with D perhaps matching TRBD1 (5 bases). The V gene lost 8 bases and the J gene lost 8 bases, with 15 bases spanning the gap. Germline lookup yields CDR1 SGHTA and CDR2 FQGNSA. The CDR3 has 12 amino acids. The DNA of the CDR3 is TGTGCCAGCGCCACCCCGGGGCGAGGCTACACCTTC. Residues: CASATPGRGYTF.

This chain uses TRBV5-1 with TRBJ2-4, with D maybe TRBD1 (6 bases). V gave up 1 base and J gave up 3 bases, with 17 bases separating them. Germline CDR1 is SGHRS and CDR2 is YFSETQ. This CDR3 is 17 amino acids long. The CDR3 spells CASSLRPTGTVKNIQYF. CDR3 nucleotides: TGCGCCAGCAGCTTGAGGCCGACAGGTACCGTCAAAAACATTCAGTACTTC.

The CDR3, as DNA: TGCGCCAGCAGCCCCGGTCTAGCGGGAGGGCTCCCAGATACGCAGTATTTT. Its protein is CASSPGLAGGLPDTQYF. This chain uses TRBV5-1 with TRBJ2-3; 12 bases are shared with TRBD2. The germline CDR1 and CDR2 sequences are SGHRS and YFSETQ. Trimming took 4 bases from V and 4 from J; bases not matched to a gene: 10. The CDR3 sequence is 17 residues long. Filled out from reference TRBV5-1 and TRBJ2-3, the complete variable domain reads KAGVTQTPRYLIKTRGQQVTLSCSPISGHRSVSWYQQTPGQGLQFLFEYFSETQRNKGNFPGRFSGRQFSNSRSEMNVSTLELGDSALYLCASSPGLAGGLPDTQYFGPGTRLTVL.

A remark on this clonotype: The junction does not match germline at one end; this may be a read error. CDR3 coding DNA: TGCGCCAGCAGCCAGGCCCCTCATGATCAGCCCCGGCATTTT. Its protein is CASSQAPHDQPRHF. The chain couples TRBV4-1 to TRBJ1-5, with unresolved D. The CDR3 runs to 14 residues. Germline V lookup: CDR1 MGHRA, CDR2 YSYEKL.

This clonotype was picked up a small number of times. The chain couples TRBV5-1 to TRBJ2-2, with no clear D. Germline-derived CDR1 and CDR2 are SGHRS and YFSETQ. The CDR3 extends over 16 amino acids. Trimming pared 0 bases from V and 7 bases from J, leaving 16 bases between. The CDR3 protein is CASSLAKGQLNGELFF. CDR3 coding DNA: TGCGCCAGCAGCTTGGCCAAGGGCCAGCTAAACGGGGAGCTGTTTTTT.

The chain couples TRBV7-6 to TRBJ1-1, with a weak D call TRBD1 (6 bases). V was trimmed by 5 bases and J by 4 bases, leaving 20 bases between them. This CDR3 spans 16 amino acids. Germline loops: CDR1 SGHVS, CDR2 FNYEAQ. CDR3 protein: CASSPGGGRRSTEAFF. DNA of the CDR3: TGTGCCAGCAGCCCCGGGGGGGGGCGGAGGAGCACTGAAGCTTTCTTT.

The CDR3 reads CSARVGTAYNQPQHF. The CDR3 DNA reads TGCAGTGCTAGAGTTGGAACAGCCTATAATCAGCCCCAGCATTTT. The genes are TRBV20-1 and TRBJ1-5, with D uncertain. The CDR3 covers 15 residues. V was trimmed by 1 base and J by 4 bases, leaving 14 bases between them. Germline lookup yields CDR1 DFQATT and CDR2 SNEGSKA (reference sequence).

This sequence joins TRBV5-1 and TRBJ2-3, with 7 nucleotides matching TRBD1. CDR1 is SGHRS and CDR2 is YFSETQ in the germline V gene. The CDR3 loop spans 16 amino acids. With V trimmed by 0 bases and J by 2 bases, 6 bases remained unmatched. CDR3 region: CASSLADRALTDTQYF. The CDR3 DNA reads as TGCGCCAGCAGCTTGGCTGACAGGGCCCTCACAGATACGCAGTATTTT.

The chain joins TRBV5-1 to TRBJ2-1; D assignment may be TRBD1 or TRBD2 (6 bases each). The CDR3 extends over 14 amino acids. The V end was cut by 5 bases, the J end by 6 bases, with 15 bases between. Germline CDR1 and CDR2: SGHRS and YFSETQ. This chain's CDR3 is CASRNREAFNEQFF. The DNA of the CDR3 is TGCGCCAGCAGGAACAGGGAGGCTTTCAATGAGCAGTTCTTC.

This clonotype was observed a few times. J is TRBJ1-2 and V is TRBV6-5, with D uncertain. With 5 bases removed from V and 4 bases from J, the gap between germline ends came to 23 bases. The CDR3 has 17 residues. CDR1 is MNHEY and CDR2 is SVGAGI in the germline V gene. CDR3 residues: CASSITGLTPGGYGYTF. In DNA form, the CDR3 reads TGTGCCAGCAGTATAACTGGATTAACCCCCGGAGGCTATGGCTACACCTTC.

The chain recombines TRBV5-1 with TRBJ2-1; D is uncertain. The CDR3 is made up of 14 amino acids. CDR1 is SGHRS, CDR2 YFSETQ, per germline. With 0 bases removed from V and 5 bases from J, the gap between germline ends came to 9 bases. This chain's CDR3 is CASSLADGHNEQFF. The CDR3 nucleotides read TGCGCCAGCAGCTTGGCCGATGGCCACAATGAGCAGTTCTTC.

V is TRBV7-3 and J is TRBJ2-1, with 9 bases aligning to TRBD2. CDR1 SGHTA and CDR2 FQGTGA come from the germline V gene. Losses at the gene ends were 5 bases for V and 8 bases for J; bases not matched to a gene: 10. The CDR3 runs 15 residues. The CDR3 bases are TGTGCCAGCAGCCCAGCGGGGGGAAGTTGGCATGAGCAGTTCTTC. Its protein product is CASSPAGGSWHEQFF.